This T cell receptor (beta chain) was captured in a study of blood T cell repertoires in COVID-19. Whole-study context: Collection of acute and convalescent COVID-19 samples took place in the United States, Italy and Spain. In each case, the material was cDNA or gDNA derived from T cells, B-cell-depleted T cells, or PBMCs.

Trimming cost V 6 bases and J 7 bases, with 14 bases left between them. CDR1 and CDR2 (germline): SGHRS, YFSETQ. The CDR3 covers 14 residues. Original processing notes: By means of reference gene primer amplification, nucleated cell counts were estimated. The table came from immunoSEQ multiplex PCR; TCRdb's copy has only in-frame clones and leaves some out. V and J calls and clone size are given by that table; D and trimming were obtained from the DNA. The table records around 120,000 clones, 78% of them present only once. Material for sequencing was peripheral blood. The clonotype originates from an older man with acute or convalescent COVID-19. This chain connects TRBV5-1 to TRBJ1-6; the D gene is possibly TRBD1 (5 bases). CDR3 bases: TGCGCCAGCACCCCCGGGGGAAGAAATTCACCCCTCCACTTT. Amino acids: CASTPGGRNSPLHF.